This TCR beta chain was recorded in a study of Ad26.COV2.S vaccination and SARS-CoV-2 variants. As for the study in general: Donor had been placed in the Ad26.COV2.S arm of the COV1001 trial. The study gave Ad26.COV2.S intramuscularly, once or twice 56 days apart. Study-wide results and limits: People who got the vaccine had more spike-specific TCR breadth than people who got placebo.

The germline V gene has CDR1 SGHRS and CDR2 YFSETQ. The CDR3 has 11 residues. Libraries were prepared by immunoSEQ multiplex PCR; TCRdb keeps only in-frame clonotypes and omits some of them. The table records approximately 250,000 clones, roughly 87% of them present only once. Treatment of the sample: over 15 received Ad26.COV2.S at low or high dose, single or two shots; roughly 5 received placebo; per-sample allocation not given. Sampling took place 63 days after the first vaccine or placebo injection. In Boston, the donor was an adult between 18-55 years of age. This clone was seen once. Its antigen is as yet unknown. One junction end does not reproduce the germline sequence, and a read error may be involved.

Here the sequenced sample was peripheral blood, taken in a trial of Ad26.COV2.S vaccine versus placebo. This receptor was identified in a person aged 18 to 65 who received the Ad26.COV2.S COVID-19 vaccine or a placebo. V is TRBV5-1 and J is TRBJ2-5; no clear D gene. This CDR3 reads CASSHQEAQYF. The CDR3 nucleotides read TGCGCCAGCAGCCATCAAGAGGCCCAGTACTTC.